The clone carrying this TCR beta chain was seen only once. These data originate in a study of blood T cell repertoires in COVID-19. Study context: The study drew acute and convalescent COVID-19 samples from the United States, Italy and Spain.

Source study methods: Estimates of nucleated cell counts were drawn from the amplification of reference gene primers. This table comes from immunoSEQ multiplex PCR, and its TCRdb copy is limited to in-frame clones, with some not included. V and J calls plus clone size are reproduced from that table; the DNA served to infer D and trimming. The table includes tens of thousands of clones, 65% to 85% detected once. The sequence came from a human donor in a cohort sampled during active COVID-19. The specimen sequenced was peripheral blood.

This chain's CDR3 is CAISEGTGGYGYTF. CDR3 bases: TGTGCCATCAGTGAGGGTACAGGGGGCTATGGCTACACCTTC. V usage is TRBV10-3 and J usage is TRBJ1-2, with 8 bases fitting TRBD1. CDR3 size: 14 residues. J was trimmed by 4 bases and V by 2 bases; bases with no gene match: 3. Germline CDR1 is ENHRY and CDR2 is SYGVKD.